Below, 27 T cell receptor beta chains from the same sample are listed, as sequenced in a study of T cell responses to AZD1222 COVID-19 vaccine. Generated by immunoSEQ multiplex PCR, the TCRdb table keeps only in-frame clones and is missing some. The sample shows about 150,000 clones, around 90% of them seen only once. Here the sequenced sample was peripheral blood, taken 28 days after the second AZD1222 dose. These TCRs come from an adult who received the AZD1222 COVID-19 vaccine.

The chain carries TRBV30 and TRBJ2-1, with TRBD1 matching 9 bases. The CDR3 sequence is 14 residues long. J lost 8 bases, V lost 1 base, and 6 bases had no gene match. CDR1 is GTSNPN and CDR2 is SVGIG in the germline V gene (reference sequence). This chain's CDR3 is CAWSEGTGIHEQFF. The CDR3 DNA sequence: TGTGCCTGGAGTGAGGGGACAGGGATCCATGAGCAGTTCTTC.

Concerning this clone itself: Additional DNA sequences in this sample encode the identical CDR3. The chain recombines TRBV6-5 with TRBJ2-7, with D possibly TRBD1 on 5 matching bases. The CDR3 spans 13 residues. V shed 6 bases and J shed 0 bases, with 9 bases lying between them. CDR1 MNHEY and CDR2 SVGAGI come from the germline V gene. In DNA form, the CDR3 reads TGTGCCAGCAGCAGACAGAGCTCCTACGAGCAGTACTTC. Translation gives CASSRQSSYEQYF.

This clone was seen only once. J is TRBJ1-1 and V is TRBV19; D uncertain. Germline values: CDR1 LNHDA, CDR2 SQIVND (reference sequence). V lost 11 bases and J lost 1, with 20 bases in between. The CDR3 has 15 amino acids. The CDR3 protein is CAVGSNGVRNTEAFF. The CDR3 nucleotides read TGTGCCGTGGGGTCAAACGGGGTCCGGAACACTGAAGCTTTCTTT.

The chain joins TRBV7-8 to TRBJ2-3, with D perhaps TRBD1 or TRBD2 (7 bases each). This CDR3 region has 14 residues. V was pared by 3 bases and J by 8 bases, with 15 bases between. The germline V gene has CDR1 SGHVS and CDR2 FQNEAQ. This chain's CDR3 is CASSFRGGSGTQYF. CDR3 DNA: TGTGCCAGCAGCTTCAGGGGGGGAAGCGGTACGCAGTATTTT.

In this sample, this clone turned up once. V and J are TRBV19 and TRBJ2-5; a weak D match, TRBD2 (5 bases). The V gene lost 4 bases and the J gene lost 1 base, with 7 bases spanning the gap. The germline V gene encodes CDR1 LNHDA and CDR2 SQIVND (reference sequence). The CDR3 runs to 13 residues. The CDR3: CASSSSGQETQYF. The DNA for the CDR3 is TGTGCCAGTAGTAGCAGCGGCCAAGAGACCCAGTACTTC.

The chain carries TRBV5-6 and TRBJ1-5; 10 positions agree with TRBD1. CDR3 size: 17 residues. Germline values: CDR1 SGHDT, CDR2 YYEEEE. J gave up 2 bases and V 1 base, and 6 bases lay outside the gene matches. CDR3 amino acids: CASSLRDRGSRNQPQHF. Written as DNA, the CDR3 is TGTGCCAGCAGCTTGAGGGACAGGGGATCTCGCAATCAGCCCCAGCATTTT.

The chain links TRBV19 to TRBJ1-1, with D perhaps matching TRBD1 (6 bases). Germline V gene lookup returns CDR1 LNHDA and CDR2 SQIVND (reference sequence). The CDR3 spans 15 residues. V lost 3 bases to trimming and J lost 1 base, with 12 bases between them. CDR3 protein: CASSILTQGNTEAFF. In nucleotides, the CDR3 is TGTGCCAGTAGTATCTTGACACAGGGGAACACTGAAGCTTTCTTT.

The chain joins TRBV7-9 to TRBJ1-2; TRBD1 matches at 9 bases. CDR1 is SEHNR, CDR2 FQNEAQ, per germline (reference sequence). V trimming: 5 bases; J trimming: 2 bases; junction bases outside the gene matches: 3. The CDR3 runs 14 residues. The CDR3 protein is CASSTGTGNYGYTF. Written as DNA, the CDR3 is TGTGCCAGCAGCACCGGGACAGGGAACTATGGCTACACCTTC.

The V gene is TRBV25-1, the J gene TRBJ2-2; 11 bases fit TRBD1. J was trimmed by 5 bases and V by 6 bases; bases with no gene match: 5. The CDR3 has 15 amino acids. Germline V gene lookup returns CDR1 MGHDK and CDR2 SYGVNS. CDR3 nucleotides: TGTGCCAGCAGAACGGACAGGGGGCGGACCGGGGAGCTGTTTTTT. It codes for CASRTDRGRTGELFF.

The CDR3 sequence: CASSQKTGNEQYF. CDR3 DNA sequence: TGTGCCAGCAGCCAGAAGACAGGGAACGAGCAGTACTTC. The chain joins TRBV5-4 to TRBJ2-7, with 7 bases lining up with TRBD1. The trim removed 4 bases at V and 5 bases at J, leaving 6 bases unmatched. The CDR3 totals 13 residues. Germline V gene lookup returns CDR1 SGHNT and CDR2 YYREEE (reference sequence).

The chain recombines TRBV7-9 with TRBJ2-3, with 10 positions matching TRBD2. The J segment lost 6 bases and the V segment lost 1 base, leaving 7 bases of the junction unmatched. This CDR3 comprises 16 residues. From germline, CDR1 is SEHNR and CDR2 FQNEAQ (reference sequence). CDR3 region: CASSLEVAGGSDTQYF. In DNA, the CDR3 is TGTGCCAGCAGCTTAGAAGTAGCGGGAGGTTCGGATACGCAGTATTTT.

This clone was detected once. The chain links TRBV27 to TRBJ2-7; 9 nucleotides line up with TRBD1. The CDR3 is 18 amino acids. Germline CDR1 reads MNHEY; CDR2 reads SMNVEV (reference sequence). V lost 4 bases, J lost 2 bases, and 15 bases stayed unmatched. For the CDR3, the DNA is TGTGCCAGCAGTTCCTACCCTCGGTTGACAGGGGGGACCTACGAGCAGTACTTC. It translates to CASSSYPRLTGGTYEQYF.

This clone came up once. The chain carries TRBV6-5 and TRBJ2-1; 10 nucleotides agree with TRBD1. V lost 5 bases and J lost 9; bases outside the gene matches: 7. The length of the CDR3 is 14 residues. The germline V gene encodes CDR1 MNHEY and CDR2 SVGAGI. The CDR3, as DNA: TGTGCCAGCAGTCACGACAGGGGGCGAGGTGAGCAGTTCTTC. Residues: CASSHDRGRGEQFF.

The chain is built from TRBV29-1 and TRBJ2-5; maybe TRBD2 (7 bases). V lost 7 bases and J lost 5, with 14 bases in between. CDR1 is SQVTM and CDR2 is ANQGSEA in the germline V gene. The CDR3 spans 12 residues. The CDR3 loop reads CSGRGGQETQYF. Here the CDR3 DNA reads TGCAGCGGAAGGGGGGGGCAGGAGACCCAGTACTTC.

DNA for the CDR3: TGTGCCAGCAGTGAAGCAGGTGAAACGCAGTATTTT. This sequence encodes CASSEAGETQYF. This sequence joins TRBV6-1 and TRBJ2-3; D gene uncertain. Germline V gene lookup returns CDR1 MNHNS and CDR2 SASEGT. CDR3 size: 12 residues. V shed 0 bases and J shed 9 bases, with 7 bases lying between them.

V usage is TRBV3-1 (or the pseudogene TRBV3-2) and J usage is TRBJ2-4; tentative D call: TRBD1 (5 bases). V dropped 0 bases and J dropped 0 bases, with 6 bases sitting between them. CDR1 and CDR2 (germline): LGHDT, YNNKEL (reference sequence). CDR3 length: 15 amino acids. CDR3 amino acids: CASSQEGLAKNIQYF. CDR3 bases: TGTGCCAGCAGCCAAGAGGGGCTAGCCAAAAACATTCAGTACTTC.

J is TRBJ2-1 and V is TRBV7-9; 14 bases map to TRBD2. V lost 2 bases to trimming and J lost 0 bases; unmatched junction nucleotides: 6. The length of the CDR3 is 19 residues. Germline loops: CDR1 SEHNR, CDR2 FQNEAQ (reference sequence). The CDR3 DNA follows: TGTGCCAGCAGCTTATTGCTGGGGACTAGCGGGGGCTCCTACAATGAGCAGTTCTTC. Translation gives CASSLLLGTSGGSYNEQFF.

V and J are TRBV5-1 and TRBJ2-1; no clear D gene. CDR3 length: 17 residues. Trimming cost V 4 bases and J 4 bases, with 21 bases left between them. From germline, CDR1 is SGHRS and CDR2 YFSETQ. The CDR3 is CASSPRLQYAEYNEQFF. DNA of the CDR3: TGCGCCAGCAGCCCCCGCCTCCAGTATGCTGAATACAATGAGCAGTTCTTC. The variable domain in full, with the rest retrieved from reference TRBV5-1 and TRBJ2-1, is KAGVTQTPRYLIKTRGQQVTLSCSPISGHRSVSWYQQTPGQGLQFLFEYFSETQRNKGNFPGRFSGRQFSNSRSEMNVSTLELGDSALYLCASSPRLQYAEYNEQFFGPGTRLTVL.

This clone was seen just once. This chain connects TRBV5-5 to TRBJ2-7, with 9 nucleotides matching TRBD1. The ends lost 4 bases at V and 1 base at J; junction bases unmatched: 9. CDR3 length: 16 amino acids. Germline loops: CDR1 SGHKS, CDR2 YYEKEE (reference sequence). The CDR3 DNA follows: TGTGCCAGCAGCCCCGCCTCGGACAGGGGATCCTACGAGCAGTACTTC. Its protein is CASSPASDRGSYEQYF.

This chain uses TRBV11-2 with TRBJ1-1; D is possibly TRBD1 (5 bases). The CDR3 totals 15 residues. Looked up from germline, CDR1 is SGHAT and CDR2 is FQNNGV. V dropped 3 bases and J dropped 10 bases, with 21 bases sitting between them. CDR3 DNA: TGTGCCAGCAGCTTGGATATAGGGGCGGGCAGCTCAGCTTTCTTT. Residues: CASSLDIGAGSSAFF.

The chain uses TRBV29-1 and TRBJ2-7; possible D gene TRBD1, 6 bases. Germline CDR1 is SQVTM and CDR2 is ANQGSEA. V lost 1 base, J lost 5 bases, and 15 bases lay in between. This CDR3 comprises 14 residues. The CDR3 bases are TGCAGCGTTGAAGTACGAGGACAGACCCACGAGCAGTACTTC. This translates into CSVEVRGQTHEQYF.

The genes are TRBV5-1 and TRBJ1-1; D may be TRBD1 (5 bases). Germline assignment: CDR1 SGHRS and CDR2 YFSETQ. With 0 bases removed from V and 0 bases from J, the gap between germline ends came to 6 bases. This CDR3 has 14 amino acids. This CDR3 is CASSLAGMNTEAFF. In nucleotides, the CDR3 is TGCGCCAGCAGCTTGGCAGGGATGAACACTGAAGCTTTCTTT.

CDR3 in amino acids: CASSLELGAGGVEQFF. DNA for the CDR3: TGCGCCAGCAGCTTGGAGCTCGGGGCGGGAGGGGTTGAGCAGTTCTTC. The chain joins TRBV5-1 to TRBJ2-1, with 9 bases lining up with TRBD2. Germline CDR1 is SGHRS and CDR2 is YFSETQ. This CDR3 comprises 16 residues. V was pared by 0 bases and J by 9 bases, with 10 bases of the junction left unmatched.

V and J are TRBV19 and TRBJ1-2, with D perhaps TRBD1 (5 bases). CDR3 length: 14 residues. The ends were cut back, 3 bases at V and 5 bases at J, with 13 bases in the middle. Germline-derived CDR1 and CDR2 are LNHDA and SQIVND (reference sequence). This chain's CDR3 is CASSIWGSEYGYTF. The CDR3, as DNA: TGTGCCAGTAGTATCTGGGGGTCGGAGTATGGCTACACCTTC.

V and J are TRBV4-1 and TRBJ2-3; D possibly matches TRBD1 or TRBD2 (5 bases each). CDR1 is MGHRA and CDR2 is YSYEKL in the germline V gene. Between the trimmed V and J ends, which lost 0 bases and 4 bases, there was a span of 8 bases. The CDR3 totals 14 residues. Here the CDR3 DNA reads TGCGCCAGCAGCCAAGAACGGGGCGCAGATACGCAGTATTTT. As protein: CASSQERGADTQYF.

The V call is TRBV20-1, the J call TRBJ2-7; D remains ambiguous. V lost 6 bases and J 3 bases, leaving 9 bases between the germline ends. The germline gives CDR1 DFQATT, CDR2 SNEGSKA (reference sequence). This CDR3 has 11 amino acids. CDR3 sequence reads: CSATPGYEQYF. The CDR3 DNA reads as TGCAGTGCCACTCCGGGCTACGAGCAGTACTTC.

This rearrangement joins TRBV3-1 (or the pseudogene TRBV3-2) to TRBJ2-6; 7 bases match TRBD2. CDR1 is LGHDT and CDR2 is YNNKEL in the germline V gene (reference sequence). The ends lost 7 bases at V and 4 bases at J; junction bases unmatched: 4. This CDR3 region has 14 residues. The CDR3 sequence is CASKAGAGANVLTF. CDR3 DNA sequence: TGTGCCAGCAAGGCGGGAGCAGGGGCCAACGTCCTGACTTTC.